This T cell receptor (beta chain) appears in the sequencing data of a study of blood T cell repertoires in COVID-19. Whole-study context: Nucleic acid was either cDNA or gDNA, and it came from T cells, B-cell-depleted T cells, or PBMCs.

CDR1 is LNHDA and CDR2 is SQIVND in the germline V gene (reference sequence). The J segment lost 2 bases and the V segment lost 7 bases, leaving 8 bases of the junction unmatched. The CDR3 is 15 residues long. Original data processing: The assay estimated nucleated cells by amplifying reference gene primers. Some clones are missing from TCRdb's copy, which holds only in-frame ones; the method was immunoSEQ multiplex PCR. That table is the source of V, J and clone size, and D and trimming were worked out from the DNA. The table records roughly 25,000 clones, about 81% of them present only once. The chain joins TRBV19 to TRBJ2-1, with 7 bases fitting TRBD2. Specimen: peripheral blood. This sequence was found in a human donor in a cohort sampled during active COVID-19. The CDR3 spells CASTLAGVAYNEQFF. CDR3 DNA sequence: TGTGCCAGTACCCTCGCGGGAGTAGCCTACAATGAGCAGTTCTTC.